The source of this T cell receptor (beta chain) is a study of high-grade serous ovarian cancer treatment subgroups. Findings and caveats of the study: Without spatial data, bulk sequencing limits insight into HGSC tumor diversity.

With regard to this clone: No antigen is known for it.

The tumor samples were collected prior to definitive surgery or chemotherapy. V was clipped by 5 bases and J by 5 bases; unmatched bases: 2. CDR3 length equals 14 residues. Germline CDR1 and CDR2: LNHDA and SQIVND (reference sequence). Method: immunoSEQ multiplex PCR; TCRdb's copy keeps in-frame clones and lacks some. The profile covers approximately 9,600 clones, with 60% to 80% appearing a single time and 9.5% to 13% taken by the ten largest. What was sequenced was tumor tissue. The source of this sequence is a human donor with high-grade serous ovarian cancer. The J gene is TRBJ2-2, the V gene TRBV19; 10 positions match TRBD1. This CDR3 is CASSWGQGTGELFF. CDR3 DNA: TGTGCCAGTAGTTGGGGACAGGGGACCGGGGAGCTGTTTTTT. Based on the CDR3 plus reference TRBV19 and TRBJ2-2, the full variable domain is DGGITQSPKYLFRKEGQNVTLSCEQNLNHDAMYWYRQDPGQGLRLIYYSQIVNDFQKGDIAEGYSVSREKKESFPLTVTSAQKNPTAFYLCASSWGQGTGELFFGEGSRLTVL.